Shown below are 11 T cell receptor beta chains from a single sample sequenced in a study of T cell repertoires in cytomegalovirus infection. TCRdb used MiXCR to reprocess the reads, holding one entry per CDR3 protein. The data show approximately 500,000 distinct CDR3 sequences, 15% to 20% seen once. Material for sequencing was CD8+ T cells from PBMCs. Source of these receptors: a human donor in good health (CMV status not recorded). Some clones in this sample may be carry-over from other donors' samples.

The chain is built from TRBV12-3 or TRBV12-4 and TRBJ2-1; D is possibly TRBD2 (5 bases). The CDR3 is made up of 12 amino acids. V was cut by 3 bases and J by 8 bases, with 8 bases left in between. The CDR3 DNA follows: TGTGCCAGCAGTTTTAACGGGGATGAGCAGTTCTTC. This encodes CASSFNGDEQFF.

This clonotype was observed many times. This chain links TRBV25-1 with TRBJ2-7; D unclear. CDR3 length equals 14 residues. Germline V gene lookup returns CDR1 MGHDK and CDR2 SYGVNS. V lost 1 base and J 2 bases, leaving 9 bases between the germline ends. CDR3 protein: CASSEFRSPYEQYF. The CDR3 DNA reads TGTGCCAGCAGTGAATTCAGGTCCCCCTACGAGCAGTACTTC.

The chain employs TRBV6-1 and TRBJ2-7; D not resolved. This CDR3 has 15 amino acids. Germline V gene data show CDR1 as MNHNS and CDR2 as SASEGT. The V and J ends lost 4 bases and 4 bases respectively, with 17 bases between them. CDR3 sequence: CASSASALKEYEQYF. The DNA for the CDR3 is TGTGCCAGCAGTGCGTCAGCTCTCAAAGAATACGAGCAGTACTTC.

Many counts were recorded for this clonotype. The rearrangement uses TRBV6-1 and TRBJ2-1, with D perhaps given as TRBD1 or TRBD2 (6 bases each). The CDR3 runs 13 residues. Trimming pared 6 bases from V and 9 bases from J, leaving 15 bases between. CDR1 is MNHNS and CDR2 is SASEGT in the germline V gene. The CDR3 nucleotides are TGTGCCAGCAGCCCACGAGGGGGGACTGAGCAGTTCTTC. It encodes CASSPRGGTEQFF.

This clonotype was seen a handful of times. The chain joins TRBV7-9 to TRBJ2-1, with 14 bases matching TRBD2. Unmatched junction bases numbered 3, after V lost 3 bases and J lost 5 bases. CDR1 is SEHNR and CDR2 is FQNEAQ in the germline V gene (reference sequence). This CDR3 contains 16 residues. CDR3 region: CASSFPTSGRDNEQFF. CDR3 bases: TGTGCCAGCAGCTTTCCGACTAGCGGGAGGGACAATGAGCAGTTCTTC.

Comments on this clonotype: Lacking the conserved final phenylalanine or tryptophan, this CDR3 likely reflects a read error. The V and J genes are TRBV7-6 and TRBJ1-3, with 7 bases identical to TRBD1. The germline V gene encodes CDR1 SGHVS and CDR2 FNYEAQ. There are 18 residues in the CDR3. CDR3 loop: CASSAGTVAVRAGNTIYC. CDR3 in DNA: TGTGCAAGCAGCGCCGGGACAGTGGCCGTTCGGGCGGGAAACACCATATATTGT.

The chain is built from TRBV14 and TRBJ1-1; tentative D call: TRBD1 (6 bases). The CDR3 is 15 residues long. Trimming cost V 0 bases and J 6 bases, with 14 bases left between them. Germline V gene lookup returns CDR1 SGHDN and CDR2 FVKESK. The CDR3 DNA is TGTGCCAGCAGCCAAGACCCAGGGACATACGCTGAAGCTTTCTTT. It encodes CASSQDPGTYAEAFF.

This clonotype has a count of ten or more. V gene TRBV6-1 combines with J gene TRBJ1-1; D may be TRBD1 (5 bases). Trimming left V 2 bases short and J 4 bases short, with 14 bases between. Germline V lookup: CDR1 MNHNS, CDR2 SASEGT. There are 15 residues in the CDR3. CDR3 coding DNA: TGTGCCAGCAGTGAAAACCGCCTCGGGGGCACTGAAGCTTTCTTT. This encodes CASSENRLGGTEAFF.

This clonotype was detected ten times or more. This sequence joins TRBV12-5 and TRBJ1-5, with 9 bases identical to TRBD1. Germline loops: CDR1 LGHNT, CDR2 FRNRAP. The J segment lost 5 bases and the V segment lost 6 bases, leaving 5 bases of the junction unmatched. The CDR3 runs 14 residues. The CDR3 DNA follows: TGTGCTAGTGGGCGGACAGGGGCGCATCAGCCCCAGCATTTT. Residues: CASGRTGAHQPQHF.

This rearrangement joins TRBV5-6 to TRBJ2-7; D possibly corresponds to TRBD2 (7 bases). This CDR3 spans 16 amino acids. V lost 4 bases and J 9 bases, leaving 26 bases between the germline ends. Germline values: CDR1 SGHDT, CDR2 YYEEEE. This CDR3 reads CASSHSRGGGPLGQYF. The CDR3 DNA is TGTGCCAGCAGCCACTCGAGGGGCGGGGGCCCCCTGGGGCAGTACTTC. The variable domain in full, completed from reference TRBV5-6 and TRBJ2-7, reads DAGVTQSPTHLIKTRGQQVTLRCSPKSGHDTVSWYQQALGQGPQFIFQYYEEEERQRGNFPDRFSGHQFPNYSSELNVNALLLGDSALYLCASSHSRGGGPLGQYFGPGTRLTVT.

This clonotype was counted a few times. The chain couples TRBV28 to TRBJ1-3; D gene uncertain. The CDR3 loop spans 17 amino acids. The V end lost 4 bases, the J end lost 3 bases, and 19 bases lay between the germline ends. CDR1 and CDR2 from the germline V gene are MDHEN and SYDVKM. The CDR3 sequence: CASSWILRQQHGNTIYF. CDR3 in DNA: TGTGCCAGCAGTTGGATATTAAGGCAGCAGCATGGAAACACCATATATTTT.